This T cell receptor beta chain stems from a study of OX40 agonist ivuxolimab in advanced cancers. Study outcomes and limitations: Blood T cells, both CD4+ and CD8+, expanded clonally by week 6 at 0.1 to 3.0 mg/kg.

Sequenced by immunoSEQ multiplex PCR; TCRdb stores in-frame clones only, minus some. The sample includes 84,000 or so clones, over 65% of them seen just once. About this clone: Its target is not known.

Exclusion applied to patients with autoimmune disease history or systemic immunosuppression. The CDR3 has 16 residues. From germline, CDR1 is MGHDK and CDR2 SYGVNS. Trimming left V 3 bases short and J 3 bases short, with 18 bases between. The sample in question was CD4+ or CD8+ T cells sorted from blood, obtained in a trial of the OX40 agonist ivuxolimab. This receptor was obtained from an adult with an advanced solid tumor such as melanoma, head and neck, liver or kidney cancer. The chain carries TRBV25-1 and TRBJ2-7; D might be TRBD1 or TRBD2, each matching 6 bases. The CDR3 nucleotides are TGTGCCAGCAGTGAGGCGTACAGGGAGGTGGTCTACGAGCAGTACGTC. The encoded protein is CASSEAYREVVYEQYV.